A single sample is the source of the 26 T cell receptor beta chains below, sequenced in a study of shared clonotypes between healthy human individuals. Using immunoSEQ multiplex PCR, the repertoire was profiled, and TCRdb retains in-frame clones only, with some absent. The sample lists over a million clones; around 74% were seen once. Sequencing used memory CD4+ T cells sorted from blood. This sample's subset: CD45RA-negative fraction. Receptors originate from a man aged 18 to 30 in good health.

Only a few counts were recorded for this clone. The chain recombines TRBV5-6 with TRBJ1-2, with D perhaps TRBD1 (6 bases). Germline loops: CDR1 SGHDT, CDR2 YYEEEE. V lost 5 bases and J 8 bases, leaving 13 bases between the germline ends. CDR3 size: 12 residues. The CDR3 sequence: CASSPGAGGYTF. The CDR3 region has the DNA TGTGCCAGCAGTCCGGGGGCGGGCGGCTACACCTTC.

The chain employs TRBV5-4 and TRBJ2-2, with TRBD2 matching 7 bases. J lost 6 bases, V lost 3 bases, and 8 bases had no gene match. Per the germline V gene, CDR1 is SGHNT and CDR2 is YYREEE (reference sequence). The CDR3 consists of 15 residues. CDR3: CASSYNHGGAGELFF. Written as DNA, the CDR3 is TGTGCCAGCAGCTACAACCATGGGGGGGCCGGGGAGCTGTTTTTT.

This clone was observed a handful of times. The chain employs TRBV11-2 and TRBJ2-7; possibly TRBD2 for D (6 bases). Germline CDR1 SGHAT, CDR2 FQNNGV. V dropped 3 bases and J dropped 6 bases, with 9 bases sitting between them. The CDR3 runs 12 residues. This CDR3 is CASSFPGGEQYF. The CDR3 DNA sequence: TGTGCCAGCAGCTTCCCCGGGGGCGAGCAGTACTTC.

The gene calls are TRBV19 and TRBJ1-5; 7 bases map to TRBD1. J gave up 4 bases and V 0 bases, and 3 bases lay outside the gene matches. Per the germline V gene, CDR1 is LNHDA and CDR2 is SQIVND (reference sequence). The CDR3 spans 15 residues. DNA for the CDR3: TGTGCCAGTAGTATAGATACAGGGGAAAATCAGCCCCAGCATTTT. Its translation is CASSIDTGENQPQHF.

In its sample, this clone was seen a few times. The chain uses TRBV28 and TRBJ2-6; 8 bases are a match to TRBD1. The CDR3 length is 17 residues. V lost 3 bases and J lost 2; bases outside the gene matches: 6. The germline CDR1 and CDR2 sequences are MDHEN and SYDVKM. The CDR3 bases are TGTGCCAGCAGTTTCATAACAGGGGGGCCTGGGGCCAACGTCCTGACTTTC. As protein: CASSFITGGPGANVLTF.

The gene calls are TRBV6-1 and TRBJ1-2; a possible D gene is TRBD1 (6 bases). V was pared by 4 bases and J by 0 bases, with 6 bases between. This CDR3 contains 13 residues. Germline values: CDR1 MNHNS, CDR2 SASEGT. This CDR3 reads CASSGTANYGYTF. CDR3 coding DNA: TGTGCCAGCAGTGGGACAGCTAACTATGGCTACACCTTC.

This clone appeared once. The genes are TRBV5-1 and TRBJ2-7; the match to TRBD1 covers 10 bases. Germline lookup yields CDR1 SGHRS and CDR2 YFSETQ. J lost 5 bases, V lost 4 bases, and 9 bases had no gene match. This CDR3 has 15 amino acids. The CDR3 loop reads CASSPQGQGPNEQYF. The CDR3 coding sequence is TGCGCCAGCAGCCCGCAGGGACAGGGGCCGAACGAGCAGTACTTC.

The chain uses TRBV23-1 and TRBJ1-6, with 9 bases that match TRBD1. TRBV23-1 is given ORF status, its function remaining uncertain. The CDR3 length is 17 residues. With 3 bases clipped from V and 9 bases from J, the junction kept 12 bases outside the gene matches. The CDR3 loop is CASSHVTTGTGSSPLHF. The CDR3 region has the DNA TGCGCCAGCAGTCACGTCACAACCGGGACAGGGAGTTCACCCCTCCACTTT.

CDR3 in DNA: TGTGCCAGCAGCGAGGGACAGGCCTACAGTGAAGCTTTCTTT. Protein: CASSEGQAYSEAFF. V and J are TRBV9 and TRBJ1-1; TRBD1 matches at 8 bases. The V gene end was trimmed by 3 bases and the J gene end by 7 bases; junction bases not matched to a gene: 8. The CDR3 has 14 residues. Germline CDR1 reads SGDLS; CDR2 reads YYNGEE.

The chain uses TRBV7-2 and TRBJ1-5, with D possibly being TRBD1 (5 bases). The germline CDR1 and CDR2 sequences are SGHTA and FQGNSA. Trimming stripped 1 base from V and 9 bases from J, with 7 bases between. CDR3 length: 12 amino acids. CDR3 nucleotide sequence: TGTGCCAGCAGCTTAGGGGGCCCGCCCCAGCATTTT. Protein sequence: CASSLGGPPQHF.

The chain combines TRBV19 with TRBJ1-2; unclear D gene. CDR3 size: 15 residues. V lost 3 bases to trimming and J lost 4 bases, with 15 bases between them. Per germline, CDR1 LNHDA and CDR2 SQIVND (reference sequence). DNA of the CDR3: TGTGCCAGTAGTATGCACCGGTTGACGGGCTATGGCTACACCTTC. This gives the protein CASSMHRLTGYGYTF.

The V call is TRBV6-1, the J call TRBJ2-2, with D possibly matching TRBD1 (5 bases). V lost 6 bases, J lost 7 bases, and 15 bases lay in between. Germline CDR1 and CDR2: MNHNS and SASEGT. There are 14 residues in the CDR3. The CDR3 coding sequence is TGTGCCAGCAGAGCAGGGCTAAAGGGCGGGGAGCTGTTTTTT. Its protein product is CASRAGLKGGELFF.

The chain has TRBV28 and TRBJ2-3; no definite D call. CDR1 and CDR2 (germline): MDHEN, SYDVKM. Deletions cut 5 bases from V and 2 bases from J, with 5 bases between. The CDR3 is 12 amino acids. Written as DNA, the CDR3 is TGTGCCAGCAGTCTCCTCACAGATACGCAGTATTTT. Its protein product is CASSLLTDTQYF.

The chain employs TRBV5-1 and TRBJ1-6, with D perhaps TRBD1 (5 bases). Germline lookup yields CDR1 SGHRS and CDR2 YFSETQ. The CDR3 has 14 residues. V was clipped by 2 bases and J by 10 bases, with 13 bases between them. The CDR3 is CASSFSGTDSPLHF. The DNA for the CDR3 is TGCGCCAGCAGCTTTTCTGGGACGGACTCACCCCTCCACTTT.

This chain joins TRBV19 and TRBJ1-3, with unresolved D. The CDR3 spans 12 residues. The germline V gene has CDR1 LNHDA and CDR2 SQIVND (reference sequence). The V gene lost 6 bases and the J gene lost 8 bases, with 11 bases spanning the gap. In nucleotides, the CDR3 is TGTGCCAGTAGCCGGGGAACACACACCATATATTTT. Amino acid sequence: CASSRGTHTIYF.

This chain links TRBV28 with TRBJ1-1; weak D call: TRBD1 (6 bases). Trimming took off 2 bases at V and 5 bases at J, with 18 bases between the two ends. Germline CDR1 MDHEN, CDR2 SYDVKM. The CDR3 contains 16 residues. CDR3 DNA: TGTGCCAGCAGTTTAAGGTTGGGGGCGCGCGGGACTGAAGCTTTCTTT. Encoded protein: CASSLRLGARGTEAFF.

The chain recombines TRBV5-4 with TRBJ2-5; D possibly corresponds to TRBD1 (6 bases). V lost 4 bases, J lost 2 bases, and 15 bases lay in between. The length of the CDR3 is 15 residues. Per the germline V gene, CDR1 is SGHNT and CDR2 is YYREEE (reference sequence). CDR3 amino acids: CASSPRSQGQETQYF. The CDR3 region has the DNA TGTGCCAGCAGCCCGCGGTCACAGGGACAAGAGACCCAGTACTTC.

The J gene is TRBJ1-6, the V gene TRBV28; D is unresolved. Per the germline V gene, CDR1 is MDHEN and CDR2 is SYDVKM. With 10 bases removed from V and 0 bases from J, the gap between germline ends came to 10 bases. This CDR3 spans 14 amino acids. This chain's CDR3 is CATGGFSYNSPLHF. For the CDR3, the DNA is TGTGCCACCGGCGGCTTCTCCTATAATTCACCCCTCCACTTT.

The genes are TRBV2 and TRBJ2-5; D possibly corresponds to TRBD2 (5 bases). Germline values: CDR1 SNHLY, CDR2 FYNNEI. The CDR3 extends over 12 amino acids. Trimming cost V 4 bases and J 5 bases, with 8 bases left between them. CDR3 loop: CASSVGVETQYF. Written as DNA, the CDR3 is TGTGCCAGCAGTGTCGGGGTTGAGACCCAGTACTTC.

This clone was picked up a small number of times. V usage is TRBV29-1 and J usage is TRBJ1-1; possibly TRBD1 for D (5 bases). Germline assignment: CDR1 SQVTM and CDR2 ANQGSEA. V was clipped by 6 bases and J by 1 base, with 9 bases between them. CDR3 length: 12 residues. The CDR3 DNA reads as TGCAGCGTACAGGAATCGAACACTGAAGCTTTCTTT. Amino acids: CSVQESNTEAFF.

V is TRBV15 and J is TRBJ2-5; D gene uncertain. Germline V gene sequence: CDR1 LNHNV, CDR2 YYDKDF (reference sequence). V was clipped by 2 bases and J by 4 bases, with 8 bases between them. There are 13 residues in the CDR3. The CDR3, as DNA: TGTGCCACCAGCAGATCTACCACAGAGACCCAGTACTTC. Its protein product is CATSRSTTETQYF.

DNA for the CDR3: TGCGCCAGCAGCCAACCAGGAGAGAGAAGGGGTGAAGCTTTCTTT. Translated, it gives CASSQPGERRGEAFF. The chain carries TRBV4-1 and TRBJ1-1; tentatively, D is TRBD1 (5 bases). This CDR3 has 15 amino acids. Trimming left V 2 bases short and J 7 bases short, with 17 bases between. Germline assignment: CDR1 MGHRA and CDR2 YSYEKL.

The CDR3 DNA sequence: TGTGCCAGCAGCTACACTAGCGGGGGGTGGGATGAGCAGTTCTTC. Residues: CASSYTSGGWDEQFF. The chain links TRBV6-6 to TRBJ2-1; 12 bases line up with TRBD2. Germline lookup yields CDR1 MNHNY and CDR2 SVGAGI (reference sequence). Trimming at V came to 6 bases and at J to 8 bases, leaving 8 bases not matched to a gene. CDR3 length equals 15 residues.

In its sample, this clone was seen many times. The chain recombines TRBV11-3 with TRBJ2-5; TRBD1 matches at 10 bases. The length of the CDR3 is 17 residues. After removal of 2 bases from V and 5 bases from J, the junction contained 11 bases not matched to a gene. The germline V gene encodes CDR1 SGHNT and CDR2 YENEEA. The CDR3 DNA reads as TGTGCCAGCAGCTTACCAGACCCGGGACAGGGGCGGGAGACCCAGTACTTC. Its protein is CASSLPDPGQGRETQYF.

V is TRBV5-4 and J is TRBJ2-2; possibly TRBD1 for D (5 bases). Germline V gene sequence: CDR1 SGHNT, CDR2 YYREEE (reference sequence). This CDR3 has 15 residues. V was pared by 5 bases and J by 4 bases, with 15 bases between. The DNA of the CDR3 is TGTGCCAGCAGGAGACAGTTATATGGCACCGGGGAGCTGTTTTTT. Its protein is CASRRQLYGTGELFF.

The gene calls are TRBV19 and TRBJ2-4; TRBD1 might be the D (5 bases). Germline V lookup: CDR1 LNHDA, CDR2 SQIVND (reference sequence). The CDR3 length is 14 residues. V shed 3 bases and J shed 10 bases, with 16 bases lying between them. The CDR3 DNA follows: TGTGCCAGTAGTATGGACAAGGCCCCGCGGATTCAGTACTTC. Its translation is CASSMDKAPRIQYF.